These 23 T cell receptor beta chains were sequenced from one sample in a study of spatial heterogeneity in lung cancer. Regarding the study as a whole: In tumors, expanded intratumoral alpha and beta TCR counts tracked mutation counts.

TCRdb processed the 5' RACE reads anew with MiXCR; each CDR3 protein has one entry. The sample yields about 6,000 distinct CDR3 sequences, approximately 15% seen once. Their antigens are not known. Time point: sample taken at primary tumor resection. The sample here was lung tumor tissue, taken at surgery. The receptors shown here come from a male donor with early-stage non-small cell lung cancer.

This clonotype was counted at least ten times. Since the library was made to target alpha chains, this beta chain is a stray read and its abundance is not meaningful. This chain uses TRBV9 with TRBJ2-7, with D possibly called TRBD1 or TRBD2 (5 bases each). The CDR3 runs 15 residues. Germline lookup yields CDR1 SGDLS and CDR2 YYNGEE. The germline V and J ends were trimmed by 0 bases and 0 bases, with 10 bases remaining between them. The CDR3 reads CASSVAEGTSYEQYF. Written as DNA, the CDR3 is TGTGCCAGCAGCGTAGCTGAAGGGACCTCCTACGAGCAGTACTTC.

By share, this clonotype counts as medium-sized (0.01 to 0.1%). A library made for alpha chains picked up this beta chain off target, so its size means little. The V call is TRBV5-6, the J call TRBJ2-5, with D perhaps TRBD1 (6 bases). V lost 2 bases and J lost 6, with 14 bases in between. Germline V gene data show CDR1 as SGHDT and CDR2 as YYEEEE. The CDR3 has 14 amino acids. The DNA of the CDR3 is TGTGCCAGCAGCTTATCAGGGGCGCGTAAGACCCAGTACTTC. Protein: CASSLSGARKTQYF. Supplemented by reference TRBV5-6 and TRBJ2-5, the full variable domain reads DAGVTQSPTHLIKTRGQQVTLRCSPKSGHDTVSWYQQALGQGPQFIFQYYEEEERQRGNFPDRFSGHQFPNYSSELNVNALLLGDSALYLCASSLSGARKTQYFGPGTRLLVL.

About this clonotype itself: Because the library targeted alpha chains, this beta chain is an off-target read whose size means little. The gene calls are TRBV19 and TRBJ2-4; a possible D gene is TRBD2 (6 bases). Trimming cost V 6 bases and J 4 bases, with 13 bases left between them. Germline CDR1 and CDR2: LNHDA and SQIVND (reference sequence). The CDR3 is 14 residues long. The chain's CDR3 is CASSSSDYKNIQYF. CDR3 DNA: TGTGCCAGTAGCTCTAGCGACTATAAAAACATTCAGTACTTC. Complete variable domain (other parts from reference TRBV19 and TRBJ2-4): DGGITQSPKYLFRKEGQNVTLSCEQNLNHDAMYWYRQDPGQGLRLIYYSQIVNDFQKGDIAEGYSVSREKKESFPLTVTSAQKNPTAFYLCASSSSDYKNIQYFGAGTRLSVL.

By frequency in the sample, this clonotype is medium-sized. For a library built for alpha chains, this beta chain is a stray read; little rests on its size. This CDR3 is CASSPTAMNTEAFF. In DNA form, the CDR3 reads TGTGCCAGCAGCCCGACAGCAATGAACACTGAAGCTTTCTTT. The V and J genes are TRBV7-3 and TRBJ1-1; perhaps TRBD1 as D (5 bases). The germline CDR1 and CDR2 sequences are SGHTA and FQGTGA. The CDR3 runs to 14 residues. Trimming took off 5 bases at V and 0 bases at J, with 10 bases between the two ends.

By share of the sample, this clonotype is medium-sized. This beta chain was picked up by a library intended for alpha chains and is off target, so its count carries little meaning. The rearrangement links TRBV12-3 or TRBV12-4 to TRBJ2-1, with 8 bases fitting TRBD2. After removal of 5 bases from V and 8 bases from J, the junction contained 11 bases not matched to a gene. The CDR3 has 15 amino acids. Here the CDR3 DNA reads TGTGCCAGCAGTCTCACTAGCGGCAAGAGGGATGAGCAGTTCTTC. Translating gives CASSLTSGKRDEQFF.

This clonotype is deemed medium-sized. This beta chain is an unintended read in a library built for alpha chains; its size means little. V gene TRBV2 combines with J gene TRBJ2-7; D gene unclear. Germline V gene data show CDR1 as SNHLY and CDR2 as FYNNEI. V was cut by 4 bases and J by 3 bases, with 7 bases left in between. The CDR3 sequence is 12 residues long. The CDR3 coding sequence is TGTGCCAGCAGTGGCCCCAGCTACGAGCAGTACTTC. Amino acids: CASSGPSYEQYF.

This clonotype is medium-sized (0.01 to 0.1%) by share. This beta chain appears as a stray read in a library generated for alpha chains; its size is not informative. The gene calls are TRBV12-3 or TRBV12-4 and TRBJ1-4, with 7 bases that match TRBD1. J was trimmed by 6 bases and V by 1 base; bases with no gene match: 5. This CDR3 comprises 15 residues. Here the CDR3 reads CASSLGQGLDEKLFF. Here the CDR3 DNA reads TGTGCCAGCAGTTTAGGACAGGGTCTGGATGAAAAACTGTTTTTT.

In this sample, this clonotype turned up a few times. This beta chain represents an off-target read in a library built for alpha chains; its size is of limited meaning. The chain is built from TRBV10-3 and TRBJ2-3; 12 nucleotides line up with TRBD1. V gave up 10 bases and J gave up 5 bases; unmatched junction bases: 4. This CDR3 has 13 residues. Germline assignment: CDR1 ENHRY and CDR2 SYGVKD. CDR3 in DNA: TGTGCCAAGGGACAGGGGGCAGGAGATACGCAGTATTTT. It encodes CAKGQGAGDTQYF.

Within the sample, this clonotype is medium-sized. This beta chain lies outside the target of a library built for alpha chains; its clone size means little. This chain links TRBV11-1 with TRBJ2-6; 12 bases fit TRBD1. Germline-derived CDR1 and CDR2 are SGHAT and FQDESV (reference sequence). The CDR3 is 17 amino acids. Trimming removed 3 bases from V and 3 bases from J; junction bases left unmatched: 3. CDR3 nucleotides: TGTGCCAGCAGCTTCGGGACAGGGGGCTTTGGGGCCAACGTCCTGACTTTC. It yields the protein CASSFGTGGFGANVLTF.

This clonotype was seen ten or more times. This beta chain is a stray sequence in a library constructed for alpha chains; its clone size is not meaningful. This chain links TRBV6-6 with TRBJ1-6; D is ambiguous. The V and J ends lost 0 bases and 2 bases respectively, with 11 bases between them. The CDR3 length is 17 residues. Per germline, CDR1 MNHNY and CDR2 SVGAGI (reference sequence). CDR3: CASSYSEADPYNSPLHF. Written as DNA, the CDR3 is TGTGCCAGCAGTTACTCGGAGGCAGATCCCTATAATTCACCCCTCCACTTT.

This clonotype was seen ten or more times. This beta chain is an unintended read in a library built for alpha chains; its size means little. The chain links TRBV23-1 to TRBJ2-1, with 16 bases lining up with TRBD2. TRBV23-1 qualifies as an ORF whose function is uncertain. This CDR3 contains 22 residues. V lost 3 bases and J lost 8; bases outside the gene matches: 22. CDR3 in amino acids: CASSHRYLPGTSGRARSDEQFF. CDR3 nucleotide sequence: TGCGCCAGCAGTCATCGCTACCTCCCCGGGACTAGCGGGAGGGCCAGGAGCGATGAGCAGTTCTTC.

This clonotype is medium-sized (0.01 to 0.1%) in the sample. This beta chain is off target for a library built for alpha chains, so its abundance means little. In DNA form, the CDR3 reads TGTGCCAGCAGCTCCCAGCGGGCGAATAATTACAATGAGCAGTTCTTC. As protein: CASSSQRANNYNEQFF. The chain is built from TRBV7-3 and TRBJ2-1, with D tentatively TRBD2 (6 bases). Per germline, CDR1 SGHTA and CDR2 FQGTGA. The germline V and J ends were trimmed by 4 bases and 4 bases, with 17 bases remaining between them. The CDR3 runs to 16 residues. The complete variable domain, with remaining parts taken from reference TRBV7-3 and TRBJ2-1, reads GAGVSQTPSNKVTEKGKYVELRCDPISGHTALYWYRQSLGQGPEFLIYFQGTGAADDSGLPNDRFFAVRPEGSVSTLKIQRTERGDSAVYLCASSSQRANNYNEQFFGPGTRLTVL.

In its sample, this clonotype is medium-sized (0.01 to 0.1%). With the library built for alpha chains, this beta chain is off target and its frequency is not meaningful. The chain has TRBV28 and TRBJ2-7; TRBD2 matches at 8 bases. Germline CDR1 reads MDHEN; CDR2 reads SYDVKM. CDR3 length: 15 residues. Trimming at V came to 4 bases and at J to 7 bases, leaving 12 bases not matched to a gene. CDR3 protein: CASSSRVAGSREQYF. CDR3 coding DNA: TGTGCCAGCAGTTCCCGGGTAGCGGGATCTCGGGAGCAGTACTTC.

Worth noting for this clonotype: This beta chain is a stray read from a library made for alpha chains; its abundance is not meaningful. V is TRBV7-9 and J is TRBJ2-7, with TRBD1 matching over 8 bases. From germline, CDR1 is SEHNR and CDR2 FQNEAQ (reference sequence). V shed 0 bases, J shed 4 bases, and the junction held 2 bases outside the gene matches. The CDR3 runs to 14 residues. CDR3 sequence reads: CASSLANRGYEQYF. DNA for the CDR3: TGTGCCAGCAGCTTAGCGAACAGGGGGTACGAGCAGTACTTC.

Remarks on this clonotype: A library made for alpha chains picked up this beta chain off target, so its size means little. The CDR3 DNA sequence: TGTGCCAGCAGTCGAACCCCGATGGCCGGGGATCAGCCCCAGCATTTT. This sequence encodes CASSRTPMAGDQPQHF. The rearrangement links TRBV6-2 or TRBV6-3 to TRBJ1-5; D gene unclear. The V and J ends lost 5 bases and 5 bases respectively, with 19 bases between them. Germline V lookup: CDR1 MNHEY, CDR2 SVGEGT. This CDR3 spans 16 amino acids.

This clonotype ranks as medium-sized. This beta chain lies outside the target of a library built for alpha chains; its clone size means little. This sequence joins TRBV29-1 and TRBJ2-3, with 7 nucleotides matching TRBD2. The CDR3 runs 14 residues. V dropped 6 bases and J dropped 2; count of bases not matched to a gene: 8. The germline CDR1 and CDR2 sequences are SQVTM and ANQGSEA. CDR3 protein: CSVGGTSTTDTQYF. CDR3 coding DNA: TGCAGCGTGGGAGGGACTTCGACCACAGATACGCAGTATTTT.

This clonotype was seen many times. Since the library was made to target alpha chains, this beta chain is a stray read and its abundance is not meaningful. The chain uses TRBV11-2 and TRBJ1-4; perhaps TRBD1 as D (5 bases). The germline CDR1 and CDR2 sequences are SGHAT and FQNNGV. Trimming removed 5 bases at V and 7 bases at J, with 11 bases between. The CDR3 sequence is 13 residues long. CDR3: CASSLDMIEKLFF. The CDR3 DNA is TGTGCCAGCAGCCTGGACATGATTGAAAAACTGTTTTTT. Based on the CDR3 plus reference TRBV11-2 and TRBJ1-4, the full variable domain is EAGVAQSPRYKIIEKRQSVAFWCNPISGHATLYWYQQILGQGPKLLIQFQNNGVVDDSQLPKDRFSAERLKGVDSTLKIQPAKLEDSAVYLCASSLDMIEKLFFGSGTQLSVL.

This clonotype has only a few counts. This beta chain represents an off-target read in a library built for alpha chains; its size is of limited meaning. The V gene is TRBV5-1, the J gene TRBJ2-3; possible D gene TRBD1, 6 bases. The CDR3 loop spans 18 amino acids. V was pared by 4 bases and J by 6 bases, with 27 bases between. CDR1 SGHRS and CDR2 YFSETQ come from the germline V gene. CDR3 in amino acids: CASSTFDRTGPLSDTQYF. CDR3 DNA: TGCGCCAGCAGCACCTTCGACAGGACGGGCCCCTTATCCGATACGCAGTATTTT. The entire variable domain, with the rest obtained from reference TRBV5-1 and TRBJ2-3, is as follows: KAGVTQTPRYLIKTRGQQVTLSCSPISGHRSVSWYQQTPGQGLQFLFEYFSETQRNKGNFPGRFSGRQFSNSRSEMNVSTLELGDSALYLCASSTFDRTGPLSDTQYFGPGTRLTVL.

This clonotype is categorized as medium-sized. A library made for alpha chains picked up this beta chain off target, so its size means little. The V call is TRBV7-3, the J call TRBJ2-1; TRBD1 matches at 11 bases. Germline V lookup: CDR1 SGHTA, CDR2 FQGTGA. The V gene end was trimmed by 5 bases and the J gene end by 7 bases; junction bases not matched to a gene: 13. The CDR3 is made up of 17 amino acids. In DNA, the CDR3 is TGTGCCAGCAGCCCCTTTGGACAGGGGGCCTCTCGAAATGAGCAGTTCTTC. Translation: CASSPFGQGASRNEQFF. The variable domain in full, with the rest retrieved from reference TRBV7-3 and TRBJ2-1, is GAGVSQTPSNKVTEKGKYVELRCDPISGHTALYWYRQSLGQGPEFLIYFQGTGAADDSGLPNDRFFAVRPEGSVSTLKIQRTERGDSAVYLCASSPFGQGASRNEQFFGPGTRLTVL.

This clonotype is medium-sized by share. Since it is a stray read in a library aimed at alpha chains, this beta chain has a size that is not meaningful. This sequence joins TRBV6-5 and TRBJ1-2; D might be TRBD1 (5 bases). Between the trimmed V and J ends, which lost 0 bases and 2 bases, there was a span of 13 bases. Germline-derived CDR1 and CDR2 are MNHEY and SVGAGI. The CDR3 length is 16 residues. The CDR3 spells CASSYSSTAGNYGYTF. In DNA, the CDR3 is TGTGCCAGCAGTTACTCGAGTACAGCAGGGAACTATGGCTACACCTTC.

This clonotype was counted a few times. With the library built for alpha chains, this beta chain is off target and its frequency is not meaningful. This sequence joins TRBV7-9 and TRBJ2-7; possible D gene TRBD1, 6 bases. This CDR3 spans 15 amino acids. V lost 5 bases and J lost 0, with 14 bases in between. The germline CDR1 and CDR2 sequences are SEHNR and FQNEAQ (reference sequence). CDR3 in amino acids: CASSPQGKSSYEQYF. CDR3 DNA: TGTGCCAGCAGCCCGCAGGGGAAAAGCTCCTACGAGCAGTACTTC.

This clonotype is labeled as medium-sized. This beta chain represents an off-target read in a library built for alpha chains; its size is of limited meaning. The chain combines TRBV6-5 with TRBJ2-1; D possibly corresponds to TRBD2 (7 bases). Germline lookup yields CDR1 MNHEY and CDR2 SVGAGI. The germline V and J ends were trimmed by 11 bases and 5 bases, with 16 bases remaining between them. CDR3 length: 13 amino acids. The CDR3 protein is CAPFGGGNNEQFF. In DNA, the CDR3 is TGTGCCCCCTTTGGGGGGGGCAACAATGAGCAGTTCTTC.

This clonotype was detected many times. This beta chain represents an off-target read in a library built for alpha chains; its size is of limited meaning. The chain carries TRBV6-5 and TRBJ1-1; 7 nucleotides match TRBD1. CDR3 length equals 14 residues. With 5 bases clipped from V and 0 bases from J, the junction kept 3 bases outside the gene matches. From germline, CDR1 is MNHEY and CDR2 SVGAGI. CDR3 region: CASSPGGVNTEAFF. CDR3 DNA sequence: TGTGCCAGCAGTCCAGGGGGGGTGAACACTGAAGCTTTCTTT.